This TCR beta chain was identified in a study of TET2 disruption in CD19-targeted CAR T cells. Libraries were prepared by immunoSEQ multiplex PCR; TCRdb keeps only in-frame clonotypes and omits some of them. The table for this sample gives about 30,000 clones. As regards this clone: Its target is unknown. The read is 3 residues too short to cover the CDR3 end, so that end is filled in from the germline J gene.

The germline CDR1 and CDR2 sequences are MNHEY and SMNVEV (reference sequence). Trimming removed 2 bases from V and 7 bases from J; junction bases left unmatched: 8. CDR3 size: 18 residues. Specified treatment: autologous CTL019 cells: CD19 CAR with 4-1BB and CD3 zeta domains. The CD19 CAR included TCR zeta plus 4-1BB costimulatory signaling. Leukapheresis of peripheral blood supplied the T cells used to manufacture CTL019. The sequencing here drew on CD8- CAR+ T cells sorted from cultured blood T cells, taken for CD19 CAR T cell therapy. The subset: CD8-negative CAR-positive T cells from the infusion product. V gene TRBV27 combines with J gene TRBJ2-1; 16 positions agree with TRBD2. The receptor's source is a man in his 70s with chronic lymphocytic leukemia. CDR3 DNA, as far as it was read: TGTGCCAGCAGTTTACCCCCGGGACTAGCGGGGGGGCCAAATGAG. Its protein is CASSLPPGLAGGPNE. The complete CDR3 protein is CASSLPPGLAGGPNEQFF.